The rows below give T cell receptor beta chains drawn from one sample of a study of blood T cell repertoires in COVID-19. TCRdb keeps only in-frame clones here, not all; method: immunoSEQ multiplex PCR. The sample lists around 210,000 clones; just over 85% were seen once. Sequenced input: peripheral blood. These receptors all stem from a man between 18 and 35 years old with active or convalescent COVID-19. Each CDR3 is given with its conserved first and last residue. Fields, in order: CDR3 length, clone size, V gene, D gene, J gene, CDR3 protein, CDR3 DNA. The D gene is left open where the match is weak. Part of the rows lack a size; the others show once, few, many or a class for expanded clones.

CDR3 length: 15; clone size: NA; V gene: TRBV4-2; D gene: TRBD1; J gene: TRBJ2-7; CDR3 protein: CASSQGTGGSYEQYF; CDR3 DNA: TGTGCCAGCAGCCAAGGGACAGGGGGCTCCTACGAGCAGTACTTC
CDR3 length: 19; clone size: NA; V gene: TRBV10-3; D gene: TRBD2; J gene: TRBJ2-1; CDR3 protein: CAISESALAGVTSANEQFF; CDR3 DNA: TGTGCCATCAGTGAGTCTGCACTAGCGGGAGTGACTTCAGCTAATGAGCAGTTCTTC
CDR3 length: 14; clone size: NA; V gene: TRBV29-1; D gene: TRBD1; J gene: TRBJ1-1; CDR3 protein: CSVRPGTGNTEAFF; CDR3 DNA: TGCAGCGTTCGTCCCGGGACAGGGAACACTGAAGCTTTCTTT
CDR3 length: 14; clone size: NA; V gene: TRBV6-5; D gene: NA; J gene: TRBJ1-4; CDR3 protein: CASSRGYTNEKLFF; CDR3 DNA: TGTGCCAGCAGCCGGGGGTATACTAATGAAAAACTGTTTTTT
CDR3 length: 13; clone size: NA; V gene: TRBV12-3/TRBV12-4; D gene: NA; J gene: TRBJ1-5; CDR3 protein: CASSLTTPQPQHF; CDR3 DNA: TGTGCCAGCAGTTTAACAACACCACAGCCCCAGCATTTT
CDR3 length: 16; clone size: NA; V gene: TRBV15; D gene: NA; J gene: TRBJ2-3; CDR3 protein: CATSRDRMVATDTQYF; CDR3 DNA: TGTGCCACCAGCAGAGATAGGATGGTAGCGACAGATACGCAGTATTTT
CDR3 length: 15; clone size: NA; V gene: TRBV27; D gene: NA; J gene: TRBJ1-1; CDR3 protein: CASSPAGGRNTEAFF; CDR3 DNA: TGTGCCAGCAGTCCCGCCGGGGGTCGGAACACTGAAGCTTTCTTT
CDR3 length: 17; clone size: NA; V gene: TRBV19; D gene: TRBD1; J gene: TRBJ2-2; CDR3 protein: CASSSYTGDSSPGELFF; CDR3 DNA: TGTGCCAGTAGTAGCTATACAGGGGATTCTAGCCCCGGGGAGCTGTTTTTT
CDR3 length: 15; clone size: NA; V gene: TRBV6-5; D gene: TRBD1; J gene: TRBJ2-7; CDR3 protein: CASRGRQGRSYEQYF; CDR3 DNA: TGTGCCAGCAGGGGGAGACAGGGACGCTCCTACGAGCAGTACTTC
CDR3 length: 15; clone size: NA; V gene: TRBV7-9; D gene: TRBD1; J gene: TRBJ1-1; CDR3 protein: CASSSHRGGNTEAFF; CDR3 DNA: TGTGCCAGCAGCTCCCACAGGGGAGGGAACACTGAAGCTTTCTTT
CDR3 length: 18; clone size: NA; V gene: TRBV9; D gene: TRBD1; J gene: TRBJ2-7; CDR3 protein: CASSVDPATGAVAYEQYF; CDR3 DNA: TGTGCCAGCAGCGTAGATCCGGCAACAGGGGCGGTCGCCTACGAGCAGTACTTC
CDR3 length: 15; clone size: NA; V gene: TRBV7-2; D gene: NA; J gene: TRBJ1-1; CDR3 protein: CASSLVLRGNTEAFF; CDR3 DNA: TGTGCCAGCAGCTTAGTCCTCCGGGGGAACACTGAAGCTTTCTTT
CDR3 length: 16; clone size: NA; V gene: TRBV18; D gene: NA; J gene: TRBJ1-5; CDR3 protein: CASSPRGGVSNQPQHF; CDR3 DNA: TGTGCCAGCTCACCACGAGGGGGAGTGAGCAATCAGCCCCAGCATTTT
CDR3 length: 13; clone size: NA; V gene: TRBV30; D gene: NA; J gene: TRBJ2-3; CDR3 protein: CAWRLQGTDTQYF; CDR3 DNA: TGTGCCTGGAGACTGCAGGGGACAGATACGCAGTATTTT
CDR3 length: 15; clone size: NA; V gene: TRBV4-2; D gene: NA; J gene: TRBJ1-2; CDR3 protein: CASSPTGETPYGYTF; CDR3 DNA: TGTGCCAGCAGCCCGACAGGCGAAACACCCTATGGCTACACCTTC
CDR3 length: 13; clone size: NA; V gene: TRBV24-1; D gene: NA; J gene: TRBJ1-1; CDR3 protein: CATSDFAGTEAFF; CDR3 DNA: TGTGCCACCAGTGATTTTGCAGGCACTGAAGCTTTCTTT
CDR3 length: 12; clone size: few; V gene: TRBV15; D gene: NA; J gene: TRBJ2-5; CDR3 protein: CATSPTEGTQYF; CDR3 DNA: TGTGCCACCAGCCCCACAGAGGGGACCCAGTACTTC
CDR3 length: 17; clone size: NA; V gene: TRBV24-1; D gene: TRBD2; J gene: TRBJ2-1; CDR3 protein: CATSDLSLAGGFNEQFF; CDR3 DNA: TGTGCCACCAGTGATTTATCACTAGCGGGAGGCTTTAATGAGCAGTTCTTC
CDR3 length: 18; clone size: NA; V gene: TRBV11-2; D gene: NA; J gene: TRBJ2-1; CDR3 protein: CASSLRGRQGLKYNEQFF; CDR3 DNA: TGTGCCAGCAGCCTAAGAGGGCGTCAAGGGCTAAAGTACAATGAGCAGTTCTTC
CDR3 length: 15; clone size: NA; V gene: TRBV6-5; D gene: NA; J gene: TRBJ1-6; CDR3 protein: CASSRTAPYNSPLHF; CDR3 DNA: TGTGCCAGCAGTAGGACAGCGCCGTATAATTCACCCCTCCACTTT
CDR3 length: 12; clone size: NA; V gene: TRBV12-3/TRBV12-4; D gene: NA; J gene: TRBJ1-2; CDR3 protein: CASKRGGYGYTF; CDR3 DNA: TGTGCCAGCAAACGGGGAGGCTATGGCTACACCTTC
CDR3 length: 15; clone size: NA; V gene: TRBV11-3; D gene: NA; J gene: TRBJ2-1; CDR3 protein: CASSLVEGGVNEQFF; CDR3 DNA: TGTGCCAGCAGCTTAGTGGAGGGGGGGGTCAATGAGCAGTTCTTC
CDR3 length: 16; clone size: once; V gene: TRBV24-1; D gene: TRBD2; J gene: TRBJ2-1; CDR3 protein: CATSGSGLAYSNEQFF; CDR3 DNA: TGTGCCACCAGTGGGTCGGGACTAGCCTACAGCAATGAGCAGTTCTTC
CDR3 length: 13; clone size: once; V gene: TRBV7-9; D gene: NA; J gene: TRBJ1-2; CDR3 protein: CASSQPGDYGYTF; CDR3 DNA: TGTGCCAGCAGCCAGCCAGGCGACTATGGCTACACCTTC
CDR3 length: 15; clone size: NA; V gene: TRBV9; D gene: TRBD2; J gene: TRBJ2-2; CDR3 protein: CASSDAGTSPGELFF; CDR3 DNA: TGTGCCAGCAGCGATGCCGGGACTAGCCCCGGGGAGCTGTTTTTT
CDR3 length: 20; clone size: once; V gene: TRBV6-4; D gene: TRBD2; J gene: TRBJ2-5; CDR3 protein: CASSDTLAGGCQIVQETQYF; CDR3 DNA: TGTGCCAGCAGTGACACTCTAGCGGGAGGGTGTCAGATTGTCCAAGAGACCCAGTACTTC
CDR3 length: 14; clone size: NA; V gene: TRBV9; D gene: NA; J gene: TRBJ2-7; CDR3 protein: CASSAHQSASEQYF; CDR3 DNA: TGTGCCAGCAGCGCGCATCAGAGCGCTTCCGAGCAGTACTTC
CDR3 length: 16; clone size: NA; V gene: TRBV5-1; D gene: TRBD1; J gene: TRBJ1-4; CDR3 protein: CASSRGQGLTNEKLFF; CDR3 DNA: TGCGCCAGCAGCAGGGGACAGGGTTTAACTAATGAAAAACTGTTTTTT
CDR3 length: 15; clone size: NA; V gene: TRBV28; D gene: TRBD2; J gene: TRBJ2-1; CDR3 protein: CATRTSGGSYNEQFF; CDR3 DNA: TGTGCCACGAGGACTAGCGGGGGCTCCTACAATGAGCAGTTCTTC
CDR3 length: 11; clone size: NA; V gene: TRBV30; D gene: NA; J gene: TRBJ1-2; CDR3 protein: CAYTTGYGYTF; CDR3 DNA: TGTGCCTACACGACAGGTTATGGCTACACCTTC
CDR3 length: 14; clone size: NA; V gene: TRBV27; D gene: NA; J gene: TRBJ1-1; CDR3 protein: CASSGAGHITEAFF; CDR3 DNA: TGTGCCAGCAGTGGGGCGGGGCATATCACTGAAGCTTTCTTT
CDR3 length: 16; clone size: NA; V gene: TRBV5-5; D gene: TRBD2; J gene: TRBJ2-2; CDR3 protein: CASSLHRLAITGELFF; CDR3 DNA: TGTGCCAGCAGCTTGCATCGACTAGCGATCACCGGGGAGCTGTTTTTT
CDR3 length: 17; clone size: NA; V gene: TRBV27; D gene: TRBD2; J gene: TRBJ2-7; CDR3 protein: CASSLLGLAGGTYEQYF; CDR3 DNA: TGTGCCAGCAGTTTATTGGGACTAGCGGGAGGTACCTACGAGCAGTACTTC
CDR3 length: 13; clone size: NA; V gene: TRBV5-1; D gene: NA; J gene: TRBJ2-7; CDR3 protein: CASSLDSGYEQYF; CDR3 DNA: TGCGCCAGCAGCTTGGACTCGGGCTACGAGCAGTACTTC
CDR3 length: 17; clone size: once; V gene: TRBV6-1; D gene: NA; J gene: TRBJ2-1; CDR3 protein: CASSEDVGTLTNDEQFF; CDR3 DNA: TGTGCCAGCAGTGAAGATGTAGGAACCCTCACTAACGATGAGCAGTTCTTC
CDR3 length: 14; clone size: few; V gene: TRBV6-5; D gene: TRBD1; J gene: TRBJ2-2; CDR3 protein: CATEDRADTGELFF; CDR3 DNA: TGTGCCACCGAGGACAGGGCGGACACCGGGGAGCTGTTTTTT
CDR3 length: 15; clone size: many; V gene: TRBV4-1; D gene: NA; J gene: TRBJ2-1; CDR3 protein: CASSQGPSSYNEQFF; CDR3 DNA: TGCGCCAGCAGCCAAGGTCCGAGCTCCTACAATGAGCAGTTCTTC
CDR3 length: 14; clone size: NA; V gene: TRBV6-5; D gene: NA; J gene: TRBJ1-2; CDR3 protein: CASSYSTANYGYTF; CDR3 DNA: TGTGCCAGCAGTTACTCGACAGCTAACTATGGCTACACCTTC
CDR3 length: 16; clone size: NA; V gene: TRBV30; D gene: NA; J gene: TRBJ1-6; CDR3 protein: CAWSVLGGAGGSPLHF; CDR3 DNA: TGTGCCTGGAGTGTACTTGGGGGCGCGGGAGGTTCACCCCTCCACTTT
CDR3 length: 8; clone size: NA; V gene: TRBV29-1; D gene: NA; J gene: TRBJ1-2; CDR3 protein: CSRDGYTF; CDR3 DNA: TGCAGCCGCGATGGCTACACCTTC
CDR3 length: 12; clone size: NA; V gene: TRBV7-2; D gene: NA; J gene: TRBJ1-5; CDR3 protein: CASSPLNQPQHF; CDR3 DNA: TGTGCCAGCAGCCCCCTGAATCAGCCCCAGCATTTT